The next 17 T cell receptor beta chains were all read from a single sample in a study of human T cells and chemical hapten exposure. TCRdb analysed the RACE reads with MiXCR anew, one entry per CDR3 protein. The sample shows about 51,000 distinct CDR3 sequences, roughly 9.9% of them seen only once. Described time point: pre-sensitization, week 0. Treatment reported: therapeutic diphenylcyclopropenone sensitization with weekly scalp DPC. This specimen was whole blood, taken in connection with sensitization to the hapten diphenylcyclopropenone (DPC). Receptors originate from a woman between 35 and 50 years old with alopecia areata. Some clones in this sample may be carry-over from other donors' samples.

This clonotype came up many times. V is TRBV28 and J is TRBJ1-5; D not certain. This CDR3 region has 13 residues. Germline V gives CDR1 MDHEN, CDR2 SYDVKM. Trimming took 4 bases from V and 4 from J, leaving 8 bases between them. The CDR3 bases are TGTGCCAGCAGTTCGGGAGGAAATCAGCCCCAGCATTTT. It yields the protein CASSSGGNQPQHF.

This clonotype was recorded many times. V gene TRBV4-1 combines with J gene TRBJ2-5, with 8 positions matching TRBD1. CDR3 length: 16 residues. Trimming took 3 bases from V and 1 from J; bases not matched to a gene: 7. Germline V gene sequence: CDR1 MGHRA, CDR2 YSYEKL. CDR3 protein: CASSHPLRGRQETQYF. The CDR3, as DNA: TGCGCCAGCAGCCACCCCCTCAGGGGGCGCCAAGAGACCCAGTACTTC.

This clonotype was detected many times. The chain is built from TRBV19 and TRBJ1-5; 11 bases are a match to TRBD1. V lost 7 bases and J lost 6; bases outside the gene matches: 8. Germline V gene sequence: CDR1 LNHDA, CDR2 SQIVND (reference sequence). The CDR3 consists of 15 residues. CDR3 residues: CASTNLDRGRQPQHF. CDR3 in DNA: TGTGCCAGTACTAATTTGGACAGGGGGCGTCAGCCCCAGCATTTT.

CDR3 sequence (DNA): TGTGCCAGCAGCTCGATCCTACAGGGGGACCAAGAGACCCAGTACTTC. It is translated as CASSSILQGDQETQYF. The rearrangement uses TRBV7-8 and TRBJ2-5; 8 bases map to TRBD1. The CDR3 consists of 16 residues. CDR1 and CDR2 (germline): SGHVS, FQNEAQ. Trimming at V came to 4 bases and at J to 0 bases, leaving 7 bases not matched to a gene. Full variable domain (rest looked up from reference TRBV7-8 and TRBJ2-5): GAGVSQSPRYKVAKRGQDVALRCDPISGHVSLFWYQQALGQGPEFLTYFQNEAQLDKSGLPSDRFFAERPEGSVSTLKIQRTQQEDSAVYLCASSSILQGDQETQYFGPGTRLLVL.

Here the CDR3 reads CAWGGGAYEQFF. The CDR3 bases are TGTGCCTGGGGAGGGGGGGCGTATGAGCAGTTCTTC. This rearrangement joins TRBV30 to TRBJ2-1; D possibly corresponds to TRBD2 (7 bases). Germline assignment: CDR1 GTSNPN and CDR2 SVGIG (reference sequence). The CDR3 loop spans 12 amino acids. Trimming shortened V by 5 bases and J by 8 bases, and 13 bases separated the two germline ends.

This clonotype was found many times. The chain combines TRBV4-2 with TRBJ2-7; no clear D gene. The CDR3 contains 11 residues. V gave up 8 bases and J gave up 1 base, with 6 bases separating them. Looked up from germline, CDR1 is LGHNA and CDR2 is YNFKEQ. DNA for the CDR3: TGTGCCAGCGGCCCGTCCTACGAGCAGTACTTC. Residues: CASGPSYEQYF.

This chain joins TRBV5-1 and TRBJ1-5; D ambiguous. Germline CDR1 is SGHRS and CDR2 is YFSETQ. This CDR3 is built from 14 residues. V lost 5 bases and J 2 bases, leaving 11 bases between the germline ends. CDR3 in DNA: TGCGCCAGCAGAGAAGGGCCGGGCAATCAGCCCCAGCATTTT. This encodes CASREGPGNQPQHF. Using reference TRBV5-1 and TRBJ1-5 for the parts outside the CDR3, the full variable domain is KAGVTQTPRYLIKTRGQQVTLSCSPISGHRSVSWYQQTPGQGLQFLFEYFSETQRNKGNFPGRFSGRQFSNSRSEMNVSTLELGDSALYLCASREGPGNQPQHFGDGTRLSIL.

The V and J genes are TRBV9 and TRBJ2-7, with D possibly being TRBD1 or TRBD2 (5 bases each). The CDR3 loop spans 14 amino acids. In germline, CDR1 is SGDLS, CDR2 YYNGEE. Trimming left V 3 bases short and J 4 bases short, with 14 bases between. Here the CDR3 reads CASSAGGRTYEQYF. As DNA, the CDR3 is TGTGCCAGCAGCGCTGGGGGACGGACTTACGAGCAGTACTTC.

This clonotype was observed a handful of times. This chain uses TRBV29-1 with TRBJ2-7; the D gene could be TRBD1 or TRBD2 (5 bases each). The CDR3 extends over 11 amino acids. V lost 1 base to trimming and J lost 12 bases, with 13 bases between them. Germline values: CDR1 SQVTM, CDR2 ANQGSEA. For the CDR3, the DNA is TGCAGCGTTGAAGGGTCTCACGGGACGTACTTC. Translated, it gives CSVEGSHGTYF.

This clonotype was seen many times. V is TRBV27 and J is TRBJ2-1; D not resolved. V was clipped by 3 bases and J by 0 bases, with 12 bases between them. This CDR3 has 16 amino acids. Germline V lookup: CDR1 MNHEY, CDR2 SMNVEV (reference sequence). The DNA for the CDR3 is TGTGCCAGCAGTTTCGCTCGGCGGAGCTCCTACAATGAGCAGTTCTTC. As protein: CASSFARRSSYNEQFF.

This clonotype has at least ten counts. The chain uses TRBV29-1 and TRBJ2-4; 7 nucleotides line up with TRBD1. V trimming: 3 bases; J trimming: 0 bases; junction bases outside the gene matches: 8. Germline CDR1 reads SQVTM; CDR2 reads ANQGSEA. This CDR3 spans 16 amino acids. The DNA of the CDR3 is TGCAGCGTTGAGCTAACGGGACAGTCAGCCAAAAACATTCAGTACTTC. Its translation: CSVELTGQSAKNIQYF.

This clonotype was counted only a few times. The chain employs TRBV18 and TRBJ1-6, with D unresolved. CDR1 and CDR2 from the germline V gene are KGHSH and LQKENI. The CDR3 runs 13 residues. V lost 4 bases, J lost 7 bases, and 8 bases lay in between. The CDR3 protein is CASSLTLNSPLHF. The CDR3 bases are TGTGCCAGCTCACTCACCCTCAATTCACCCCTCCACTTT.

This clonotype has just a few counts. The chain recombines TRBV29-1 with TRBJ1-1; D is ambiguous. V shed 3 bases and J shed 2 bases, with 7 bases lying between them. The CDR3 runs 12 residues. Germline V CDR1 and CDR2: SQVTM, ANQGSEA. DNA of the CDR3: TGCAGCGTTGATCCTGGCAACACTGAAGCTTTCTTT. This translates into CSVDPGNTEAFF. The variable domain in full, with the rest retrieved from reference TRBV29-1 and TRBJ1-1, is SAVISQKPSRDICQRGTSLTIQCQVDSQVTMMFWYRQQPGQSLTLIATANQGSEATYESGFVIDKFPISRPNLTFSTLTVSNMSPEDSSIYLCSVDPGNTEAFFGQGTRLTVV.

The chain has TRBV29-1 and TRBJ1-2, with 10 bases that match TRBD1. The CDR3 covers 13 residues. V lost 6 bases and J lost 8; bases outside the gene matches: 9. Germline CDR1 reads SQVTM; CDR2 reads ANQGSEA. CDR3 loop: CSVVRTGGRGYTF. The CDR3 DNA sequence: TGCAGCGTCGTCAGGACAGGGGGGCGAGGCTACACCTTC.

The genes are TRBV28 and TRBJ1-4, with a tentative D call TRBD1 (6 bases). The germline V and J ends were trimmed by 3 bases and 3 bases, with 11 bases remaining between them. CDR3 size: 15 residues. Germline CDR1 and CDR2: MDHEN and SYDVKM. The CDR3 region is CASSLGNRANEKLFF. As DNA, the CDR3 is TGTGCCAGCAGTTTGGGGAACAGGGCTAATGAAAAACTGTTTTTT.

This clonotype was picked up many times. The chain links TRBV3-1 to TRBJ2-5; perhaps TRBD2 as D (5 bases). The germline CDR1 and CDR2 sequences are LGHDT and YNNKEL (reference sequence). The CDR3 runs to 16 residues. Deletions cut 0 bases from V and 4 bases from J, with 15 bases between. The CDR3 region has the DNA TGTGCCAGCAGCCAAGATACCACGGGGAGAGCAGAGACCCAGTACTTC. Amino acids: CASSQDTTGRAETQYF.

Ten or more counts support this clonotype. The chain joins TRBV7-3 to TRBJ1-1; D perhaps matches TRBD1 (5 bases). Trimming removed 1 base at V and 5 bases at J, with 8 bases between. The CDR3 is made up of 13 amino acids. Germline V gene sequence: CDR1 SGHTA, CDR2 FQGTGA. CDR3 region: CASSLRAGTEAFF. The DNA of the CDR3 is TGTGCCAGCAGCTTAAGGGCAGGGACTGAAGCTTTCTTT.